This is a list of T cell receptor beta chains from one sample in a study of blood T cell repertoires in COVID-19. Assay used: immunoSEQ multiplex PCR; TCRdb lists only in-frame clones, some missing. The data contain about 200,000 clones, roughly 92% of them singletons. Sequenced sample: peripheral blood. The receptor set was obtained from a man between 60 and 70 years old with COVID-19, enrolled during active disease. CDR3s include the opening cysteine and the closing phenylalanine or tryptophan. The D gene is left open where the match is weak. Size is omitted from some rows. Given values are once, few, many or a class for expanded clones.

j_gene: TRBJ1-1; d_gene: NA; v_gene: TRBV5-1; abundance: NA; CDR3aa: CASSPGHSNTEAFF; CDR3nt: TGCGCCAGCAGCCCGGGACACTCGAACACTGAAGCTTTCTTT
j_gene: TRBJ2-3; d_gene: NA; v_gene: TRBV12-3/TRBV12-4; abundance: NA; CDR3aa: CASSPLDTQYF; CDR3nt: TGTGCCAGCAGTCCCCTAGATACGCAGTATTTT
j_gene: TRBJ1-5; d_gene: TRBD1; v_gene: TRBV19; abundance: NA; CDR3aa: CASSSGTGGGNQPQHF; CDR3nt: TGTGCCAGTAGTTCGGGGACAGGGGGCGGCAATCAGCCCCAGCATTTT
j_gene: TRBJ2-1; d_gene: TRBD2; v_gene: TRBV3-1/TRBV3-2; abundance: NA; CDR3aa: CASSRGGAYNEQFF; CDR3nt: TGTGCCAGCAGTCGCGGGGGGGCTTACAATGAGCAGTTCTTC
j_gene: TRBJ2-7; d_gene: NA; v_gene: TRBV21-1; abundance: few; CDR3aa: CASRTRQGLSYEQYF; CDR3nt: TGTGCCAGCAGAACGCGGCAGGGTTTATCCTACGAGCAGTACTTC
j_gene: TRBJ2-1; d_gene: TRBD2; v_gene: TRBV6-4; abundance: NA; CDR3aa: CASSDLAGGGREQFF; CDR3nt: TGTGCCAGCAGTGATCTAGCGGGGGGCGGTCGGGAGCAGTTCTTC
j_gene: TRBJ1-2; d_gene: NA; v_gene: TRBV6-5; abundance: NA; CDR3aa: CASRSPPDGYTF; CDR3nt: TGTGCCAGCAGGTCCCCCCCCGATGGCTACACCTTC
j_gene: TRBJ1-5; d_gene: TRBD1; v_gene: TRBV15; abundance: NA; CDR3aa: CATRPDRVGNQPQHF; CDR3nt: TGTGCCACCAGACCGGACAGGGTGGGCAATCAGCCCCAGCATTTT
j_gene: TRBJ1-2; d_gene: TRBD1; v_gene: TRBV6-2/TRBV6-3; abundance: NA; CDR3aa: CASSRGDRANGYTF; CDR3nt: TGTGCCAGCAGCCGAGGGGACAGGGCAAATGGCTACACCTTC
j_gene: TRBJ1-5; d_gene: TRBD1; v_gene: TRBV18; abundance: NA; CDR3aa: CASSPEQGASSQPQHF; CDR3nt: TGTGCCAGCTCACCGGAACAGGGGGCCTCGAGTCAGCCCCAGCATTTT